A selection of T cell receptor beta chains follows, all from one sample in a study of cytomegalovirus exposure and HLA in healthy donors. TCRdb keeps only in-frame clones here, not all; method: immunoSEQ multiplex PCR. Among roughly 71,000 clones, 94% were seen once, and the ten largest hold 0.6% to 0.8%. Sample: PBMCs. These receptors were obtained from a woman aged 18 to 35 in good health and CMV-seronegative. Each CDR3 is given without its conserved first and last residue. A D gene is named only where the DNA matches it firmly. Not every row has a clone size; where given, it reads once, few, many or a size class.

CDR3 protein	D gene	clone size	J gene	V gene
ASSLSGGLIDKLT	TRBD2	NA	TRBJ2-6	TRBV7-9
ASSQRLTGKDEQY	TRBD1	NA	TRBJ2-7	TRBV14
AWSVSTGFVGSYT	NA	NA	TRBJ1-2	TRBV30
ASSFLGGQTNYGYT	TRBD1	NA	TRBJ1-2	TRBV11-2
ASSVTGGGLETQY	NA	NA	TRBJ2-5	TRBV9
ASSFTGRNSPLH	NA	NA	TRBJ1-6	TRBV5-8
ASSEQAFSNQPQH	NA	once	TRBJ1-5	TRBV6-1
ASSLLNEQF	NA	NA	TRBJ2-1	TRBV9
ASSVAGGTDTQY	NA	NA	TRBJ2-3	TRBV19
ASSQTGTGGETQY	TRBD1	NA	TRBJ2-5	TRBV7-7
ASSSSGGGGATDTQY	TRBD2	NA	TRBJ2-3	TRBV11-2
ASSQDRNTATGELF	NA	once	TRBJ2-2	TRBV4-2
ASSWTGGKNGYT	TRBD1	NA	TRBJ1-2	TRBV7-6
ASSSPRGGNYGYT	NA	NA	TRBJ1-2	TRBV7-2
ASSNRGVDQPQH	TRBD1	NA	TRBJ1-5	TRBV27
ASSNADRGGNTIY	NA	NA	TRBJ1-3	TRBV21-1
ASSTKKTGRDSPLH	TRBD1	NA	TRBJ1-6	TRBV9
ASSKTGYEQY	NA	once	TRBJ2-7	TRBV7-2
ASSPSRGRETEAF	TRBD1	NA	TRBJ1-1	TRBV7-3
ASSLWGVRGANVLT	NA	NA	TRBJ2-6	TRBV28
ASSIQTGKETQY	TRBD1	NA	TRBJ2-5	TRBV19
AWRPARDTEAF	NA	NA	TRBJ1-1	TRBV30
ASSFNSFSPSGNTIY	NA	NA	TRBJ1-3	TRBV5-5
ASSPSGQGGETQY	TRBD1	few	TRBJ2-5	TRBV7-3
AWSVGDTGELF	NA	NA	TRBJ2-2	TRBV30
ARSFGTALLECT	NA	NA	TRBJ1-2	TRBV7-5